This is a list of T cell receptor beta chains from one sample in a study of blood T cell repertoires in COVID-19. Produced via immunoSEQ multiplex PCR; TCRdb's table is partial and in-frame only. Of some 56,000 clones listed, 80% to 90% are singletons. Sequenced input: peripheral blood. The receptors were sampled from a woman in her fifties or sixties with COVID-19, enrolled during active disease. Each CDR3 is given with its conserved first and last residue. Fields, in order: V gene, D gene, clone size, J gene, CDR3 protein, CDR3 DNA. The D gene is left open where the match is weak. The size of a clone is reported for some rows only, either as once, few or many, or as a class for expanded clones.

V gene: TRBV7-9; D gene: TRBD2; clone size: -; J gene: TRBJ2-1; CDR3 protein: CASGAATSGKSYNEQFF; CDR3 DNA: TGTGCCAGCGGGGCCGCGACTAGCGGTAAATCCTACAATGAGCAGTTCTTC
V gene: TRBV7-9; D gene: -; clone size: -; J gene: TRBJ1-3; CDR3 protein: CASSLTGPGSGNTIYF; CDR3 DNA: TGTGCCAGCAGCTTAACAGGGCCAGGATCTGGAAACACCATATATTTT
V gene: TRBV28; D gene: -; clone size: -; J gene: TRBJ1-2; CDR3 protein: CASSFLSGTGGNYGYTF; CDR3 DNA: TGTGCCAGCAGTTTCCTTTCCGGGACGGGGGGGAACTATGGCTACACCTTC
V gene: TRBV4-3; D gene: -; clone size: -; J gene: TRBJ2-5; CDR3 protein: CASSQDLDSTQYF; CDR3 DNA: TGCGCCAGCAGCCAAGATCTTGACAGTACCCAGTACTTC
V gene: TRBV6-5; D gene: TRBD2; clone size: -; J gene: TRBJ2-1; CDR3 protein: CASSYSSGNSYNEQFF; CDR3 DNA: TGTGCCAGCAGTTACTCAAGCGGGAACTCCTACAATGAGCAGTTCTTC
V gene: TRBV4-1; D gene: -; clone size: few; J gene: TRBJ2-1; CDR3 protein: CASSQDPRSYNEQFF; CDR3 DNA: TGCGCCAGCAGCCAAGACCCCAGAAGCTACAATGAGCAGTTCTTC
V gene: TRBV20-1; D gene: -; clone size: once; J gene: TRBJ2-1; CDR3 protein: CSARPYNEQFF; CDR3 DNA: TGCAGTGCTAGACCTTACAATGAGCAGTTCTTC
V gene: TRBV12-3/TRBV12-4; D gene: -; clone size: -; J gene: TRBJ2-7; CDR3 protein: CASRHLRGYEQYF; CDR3 DNA: TGTGCCAGCAGACACCTCAGGGGCTACGAGCAGTACTTC
V gene: TRBV18; D gene: -; clone size: -; J gene: TRBJ1-5; CDR3 protein: CASSLDRYSNQPQHF; CDR3 DNA: TGTGCCAGCTCCCTGGACAGATATAGCAATCAGCCCCAGCATTTT
V gene: TRBV5-3; D gene: -; clone size: -; J gene: TRBJ1-5; CDR3 protein: CARSLTKIRGNQPQHF; CDR3 DNA: TGTGCCAGAAGCTTAACTAAAATCAGGGGCAATCAGCCCCAGCATTTT
V gene: TRBV6-5; D gene: -; clone size: -; J gene: TRBJ1-2; CDR3 protein: CASSYSREGKGYTF; CDR3 DNA: TGTGCCAGCAGTTACTCCCGGGAAGGAAAGGGCTACACCTTC
V gene: TRBV5-8; D gene: -; clone size: -; J gene: TRBJ1-1; CDR3 protein: CASRSGHWTTEAFF; CDR3 DNA: TGTGCCAGCAGATCGGGACATTGGACCACTGAAGCTTTCTTT
V gene: TRBV6-5; D gene: TRBD1; clone size: once; J gene: TRBJ1-1; CDR3 protein: CASSLQGVTEAFF; CDR3 DNA: TGTGCCAGCAGTCTCCAGGGGGTCACTGAAGCTTTCTTT
V gene: TRBV6-5; D gene: -; clone size: -; J gene: TRBJ2-5; CDR3 protein: CASSYSVGQSQETQYF; CDR3 DNA: TGTGCCAGCAGTTACTCGGTGGGACAAAGCCAAGAGACCCAGTACTTC
V gene: TRBV19; D gene: -; clone size: -; J gene: TRBJ2-7; CDR3 protein: CASSIGGSSYEQYF; CDR3 DNA: TGTGCCAGTAGTATAGGAGGGAGCTCCTACGAGCAGTACTTC
V gene: TRBV5-4; D gene: TRBD1; clone size: -; J gene: TRBJ1-1; CDR3 protein: CASSVGQGRGNTEAFF; CDR3 DNA: TGTGCCAGCAGCGTGGGACAGGGCCGAGGTAACACTGAAGCTTTCTTT
V gene: TRBV4-2; D gene: TRBD2; clone size: -; J gene: TRBJ2-5; CDR3 protein: CASSQEGTKPQYF; CDR3 DNA: TGTGCCAGCAGCCAAGAAGGGACTAAGCCCCAGTACTTC
V gene: TRBV19; D gene: -; clone size: -; J gene: TRBJ1-2; CDR3 protein: CATTDPRNYGYTF; CDR3 DNA: TGTGCCACTACAGATCCCAGGAACTATGGCTACACCTTC
V gene: TRBV28; D gene: TRBD1; clone size: -; J gene: TRBJ2-6; CDR3 protein: CASSRWDSEFSGANVLTF; CDR3 DNA: TGTGCCAGCAGTAGATGGGACAGTGAGTTCTCTGGGGCCAACGTCCTGACTTTC
V gene: TRBV27; D gene: -; clone size: -; J gene: TRBJ1-5; CDR3 protein: CASSLSYNQPQHF; CDR3 DNA: TGTGCCAGCAGTTTATCGTACAATCAGCCCCAGCATTTT
V gene: TRBV11-2; D gene: TRBD2; clone size: -; J gene: TRBJ2-1; CDR3 protein: CASSLMPGAGNEQFF; CDR3 DNA: TGTGCCAGCAGCTTAATGCCGGGAGCGGGGAATGAGCAGTTCTTC
V gene: TRBV3-1/TRBV3-2; D gene: -; clone size: -; J gene: TRBJ2-2; CDR3 protein: CASSQGHENTGELFF; CDR3 DNA: TGTGCCAGCAGCCAAGGACACGAGAACACCGGGGAGCTGTTTTTT
V gene: TRBV2; D gene: TRBD1; clone size: -; J gene: TRBJ2-7; CDR3 protein: CASRADRGYEQYF; CDR3 DNA: TGTGCCAGCAGAGCCGACAGGGGCTACGAGCAGTACTTC
V gene: TRBV29-1; D gene: -; clone size: -; J gene: TRBJ2-1; CDR3 protein: CSVLPGILGNEQFF; CDR3 DNA: TGCAGCGTTCTTCCGGGGATATTAGGGAATGAGCAGTTCTTC
V gene: TRBV19; D gene: -; clone size: -; J gene: TRBJ2-5; CDR3 protein: CASSNGQFRETQYF; CDR3 DNA: TGTGCCAGTAGTAACGGACAGTTCCGGGAGACCCAGTACTTC
V gene: TRBV7-2; D gene: -; clone size: -; J gene: TRBJ1-6; CDR3 protein: CASSVQAKDSPLHF; CDR3 DNA: TGTGCCAGCAGCGTACAGGCGAAGGATTCACCCCTCCACTTT
V gene: TRBV7-2; D gene: TRBD2; clone size: -; J gene: TRBJ2-3; CDR3 protein: CASSLGGFADTQYF; CDR3 DNA: TGTGCCAGCAGCTTGGGGGGGTTTGCAGATACGCAGTATTTT
V gene: TRBV3-1/TRBV3-2; D gene: TRBD1; clone size: -; J gene: TRBJ2-1; CDR3 protein: CASSRSRGPTYNEQFF; CDR3 DNA: TGTGCCAGCAGCCGGAGCAGGGGGCCTACATACAATGAGCAGTTCTTC
V gene: TRBV19; D gene: -; clone size: -; J gene: TRBJ2-7; CDR3 protein: CASSSGQVRGTEQYF; CDR3 DNA: TGTGCCAGTAGCAGTGGACAGGTTCGGGGGACCGAGCAGTACTTC
V gene: TRBV9; D gene: -; clone size: -; J gene: TRBJ2-5; CDR3 protein: CASSVGGGQEGETQYF; CDR3 DNA: TGTGCCAGCAGCGTTGGTGGGGGTCAGGAGGGAGAGACCCAGTACTTC
V gene: TRBV28; D gene: TRBD1; clone size: -; J gene: TRBJ2-7; CDR3 protein: CATGDSYEQYF; CDR3 DNA: TGTGCTACAGGGGACTCCTACGAGCAGTACTTC
V gene: TRBV5-4; D gene: TRBD1; clone size: -; J gene: TRBJ1-2; CDR3 protein: CASTLTGTYGYTF; CDR3 DNA: TGTGCCAGCACCCTGACAGGGACCTATGGCTACACCTTC
V gene: TRBV13; D gene: -; clone size: -; J gene: TRBJ2-3; CDR3 protein: CASSLGQEGTDTQYF; CDR3 DNA: TGTGCCAGCAGCTTAGGACAGGAAGGCACAGATACGCAGTATTTT
V gene: TRBV7-2; D gene: -; clone size: -; J gene: TRBJ2-7; CDR3 protein: CASSSFRAEEQYF; CDR3 DNA: TGTGCCAGCAGCTCTTTCAGGGCAGAGGAGCAGTACTTC
V gene: TRBV30; D gene: -; clone size: -; J gene: TRBJ2-7; CDR3 protein: CAWSLAADLTYEQYF; CDR3 DNA: TGTGCCTGGAGCCTCGCAGCGGACTTAACCTACGAGCAGTACTTC
V gene: TRBV29-1; D gene: -; clone size: -; J gene: TRBJ2-5; CDR3 protein: CSGGERETQYF; CDR3 DNA: TGCAGCGGGGGTGAGAGAGAGACCCAGTACTTC
V gene: TRBV3-1/TRBV3-2; D gene: -; clone size: -; J gene: TRBJ1-1; CDR3 protein: CASSQTGRGDTEAFF; CDR3 DNA: TGTGCCAGCAGCCAAACAGGGAGGGGCGACACTGAAGCTTTCTTT
V gene: TRBV3-1/TRBV3-2; D gene: -; clone size: -; J gene: TRBJ2-7; CDR3 protein: CASSQVAGSYEQYF; CDR3 DNA: TGTGCCAGCAGCCAAGTGGCAGGCTCCTACGAGCAGTACTTC
V gene: TRBV27; D gene: TRBD1; clone size: -; J gene: TRBJ1-2; CDR3 protein: CASSFGQGLGGYTF; CDR3 DNA: TGTGCCAGCAGTTTTGGACAGGGGTTGGGGGGCTACACCTTC
V gene: TRBV28; D gene: TRBD1; clone size: -; J gene: TRBJ2-7; CDR3 protein: CASGTGGYEQYF; CDR3 DNA: TGTGCCAGCGGCACAGGGGGCTACGAGCAGTACTTC
V gene: TRBV27; D gene: TRBD1; clone size: -; J gene: TRBJ1-4; CDR3 protein: CASSLSPGQGNEKLFF; CDR3 DNA: TGTGCCAGCAGTTTATCACCGGGACAGGGGAATGAAAAACTGTTTTTT
V gene: TRBV4-2; D gene: TRBD1; clone size: few; J gene: TRBJ1-1; CDR3 protein: CASSQARTGGTEAFF; CDR3 DNA: TGTGCCAGCAGCCAAGCTCGGACAGGGGGCACTGAAGCTTTCTTT
V gene: TRBV2; D gene: -; clone size: -; J gene: TRBJ1-3; CDR3 protein: CASSEQGNTIYF; CDR3 DNA: TGTGCCAGCAGTGAACAGGGAAACACCATATATTTT
V gene: TRBV7-9; D gene: -; clone size: -; J gene: TRBJ2-2; CDR3 protein: CASSLWTYRTLHTGELFF; CDR3 DNA: TGTGCCAGCAGCTTGTGGACATACCGTACCCTGCACACCGGGGAGCTGTTTTTT
V gene: TRBV10-2; D gene: -; clone size: -; J gene: TRBJ1-1; CDR3 protein: CASQQGPNTEAFF; CDR3 DNA: TGCGCCAGCCAACAGGGACCGAACACTGAAGCTTTCTTT
V gene: TRBV27; D gene: -; clone size: -; J gene: TRBJ1-1; CDR3 protein: CASSLRGGNTEAFF; CDR3 DNA: TGTGCCAGCAGTTTACGGGGTGGGAACACTGAAGCTTTCTTT
V gene: TRBV28; D gene: -; clone size: -; J gene: TRBJ1-2; CDR3 protein: CAIPLRGPRNSGYTF; CDR3 DNA: TGTGCCATACCCCTCCGTGGGCCAAGAAATAGTGGCTACACCTTC
V gene: TRBV14; D gene: -; clone size: -; J gene: TRBJ2-2; CDR3 protein: CASSPPGGRTGELFF; CDR3 DNA: TGTGCCAGCAGCCCCCCAGGGGGGAGAACCGGGGAGCTGTTTTTT
V gene: TRBV4-3; D gene: -; clone size: -; J gene: TRBJ2-1; CDR3 protein: CASSQANEQFF; CDR3 DNA: TGCGCCAGCAGCCAAGCTAATGAGCAGTTCTTC
V gene: TRBV3-1/TRBV3-2; D gene: -; clone size: -; J gene: TRBJ1-5; CDR3 protein: CASSRGGGNQPQHF; CDR3 DNA: TGTGCCAGCAGCCGAGGGGGTGGCAATCAGCCCCAGCATTTT
V gene: TRBV18; D gene: TRBD1; clone size: -; J gene: TRBJ1-1; CDR3 protein: CASSPGTARNTEAFF; CDR3 DNA: TGTGCCAGCTCACCAGGGACAGCTCGGAACACTGAAGCTTTCTTT
V gene: TRBV18; D gene: -; clone size: -; J gene: TRBJ2-3; CDR3 protein: CASSPMAGRILVDTQYF; CDR3 DNA: TGTGCCAGCTCACCCATGGCGGGTCGGATTTTAGTAGATACGCAGTATTTT
V gene: TRBV11-1; D gene: TRBD2; clone size: -; J gene: TRBJ2-2; CDR3 protein: CASSFNSGGQGELFF; CDR3 DNA: TGTGCCAGCAGCTTCAATAGCGGGGGGCAAGGGGAGCTGTTTTTT
V gene: TRBV2; D gene: -; clone size: -; J gene: TRBJ1-5; CDR3 protein: CASSENAAPSSRQPQHF; CDR3 DNA: TGTGCCAGCAGTGAAAACGCCGCCCCCTCGTCGCGTCAGCCCCAGCATTTT
V gene: TRBV9; D gene: TRBD2; clone size: -; J gene: TRBJ2-1; CDR3 protein: CASSEAGISYNEQFF; CDR3 DNA: TGTGCCAGCAGCGAAGCGGGGATCTCCTACAATGAGCAGTTCTTC
V gene: TRBV6-6; D gene: TRBD1; clone size: -; J gene: TRBJ2-7; CDR3 protein: CASSYSRGGSTYEQYF; CDR3 DNA: TGTGCCAGCAGTTACTCGAGAGGGGGCAGCACCTACGAGCAGTACTTC
V gene: TRBV9; D gene: -; clone size: once; J gene: TRBJ2-6; CDR3 protein: CASSTPGLNVLTF; CDR3 DNA: TGTGCCAGCAGCACTCCAGGGCTCAACGTCCTGACTTTC